What follows are 5 T cell receptor beta chains derived from one specimen sequenced in a study of T cell changes during pregnancy in multiple sclerosis. The assay was immunoSEQ multiplex PCR, and TCRdb's table has in-frame clones only and misses some. The sample yields 40,000 to 50,000 clones, around 92% seen once. Sequenced material: CD4+ T cells from peripheral blood mononuclear cells, taken in the third trimester of pregnancy. Receptors originate from a female donor with multiple sclerosis, enrolled in a pregnancy study.

The chain recombines TRBV10-3 with TRBJ2-1, with 8 bases identical to TRBD2. The length of the CDR3 is 15 residues. Germline CDR1 ENHRY, CDR2 SYGVKD. J gave up 0 bases and V 6 bases, and 4 bases lay outside the gene matches. The CDR3 DNA is TGTGCCATCAGCGACAGCGGGAGCTCCTACAATGAGCAGTTCTTC. This sequence encodes CAISDSGSSYNEQFF.

CDR3 in amino acids: CATLGRQGINYNEQFF. As DNA, the CDR3 is TGCGCCACCCTGGGGAGACAGGGGATCAACTACAATGAGCAGTTCTTC. The rearrangement joins TRBV10-2 to TRBJ2-1, with 8 bases matching TRBD1. The ends lost 10 bases at V and 3 bases at J; junction bases unmatched: 14. The CDR3 consists of 16 residues. The germline CDR1 and CDR2 sequences are WSHSY and SAAADI.

Notes on this clone: The junction departs from the called germline gene at one end, perhaps through a read error. This rearrangement joins TRBV11-3 to TRBJ2-3; TRBD2 is a possible D gene (5 bases). The CDR3 runs 12 residues. Germline loops: CDR1 SGHNT, CDR2 YENEEA. The CDR3, as DNA: TGTGCCAGCAGCCCTGGGGAGAGACGCAGAGATTTT. This codes for CASSPGERRRDF. Full variable domain (outside the CDR3, taken from reference TRBV11-3 and TRBJ2-3): EAGVVQSPRYKIIEKKQPVAFWCNPISGHNTLYWYLQNLGQGPELLIRYENEEAVDDSQLPKDRFSAERLKGVDSTLKIQPAELGDSAVYLCASSPGERRRDFGPGTRLTVL.

The V call is TRBV30, the J call TRBJ1-6; D possibly corresponds to TRBD1 (6 bases). Germline V gives CDR1 GTSNPN, CDR2 SVGIG (reference sequence). CDR3 length equals 13 residues. Trimming left V 5 bases short and J 9 bases short, with 14 bases between. CDR3: CAWSLRGGSPLHF. CDR3 nucleotides: TGTGCCTGGTCGTTGAGGGGGGGTTCACCCCTCCACTTT.

The chain employs TRBV13 and TRBJ2-3; 7 bases are shared with TRBD1. Germline V lookup: CDR1 PRHDT, CDR2 FYEKMQ (reference sequence). V lost 4 bases and J lost 3; bases outside the gene matches: 10. This CDR3 has 16 residues. The CDR3 loop reads CASSSPHETGTDTQYF. The CDR3 DNA follows: TGTGCCAGCAGCTCCCCCCACGAGACAGGGACAGATACGCAGTATTTT. Variable domain in full (rest from reference TRBV13 and TRBJ2-3): AAGVIQSPRHLIKEKRETATLKCYPIPRHDTVYWYQQGPGQDPQFLISFYEKMQSDKGSIPDRFSAQQFSDYHSELNMSSLELGDSALYFCASSSPHETGTDTQYFGPGTRLTVL.